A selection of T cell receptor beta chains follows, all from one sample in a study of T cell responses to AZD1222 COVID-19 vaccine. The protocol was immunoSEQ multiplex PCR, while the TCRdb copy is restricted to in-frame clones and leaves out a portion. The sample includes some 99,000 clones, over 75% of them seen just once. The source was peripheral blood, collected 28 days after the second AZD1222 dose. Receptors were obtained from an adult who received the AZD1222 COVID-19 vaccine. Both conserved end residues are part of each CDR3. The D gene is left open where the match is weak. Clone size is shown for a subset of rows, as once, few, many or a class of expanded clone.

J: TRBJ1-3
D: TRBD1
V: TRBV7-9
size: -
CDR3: CASSDTGGRNTIYF
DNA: TGTGCCAGCAGCGACACAGGGGGTCGAAACACCATATATTTT

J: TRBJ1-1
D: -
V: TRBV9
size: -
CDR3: CASSGAGAEAFF
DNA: TGTGCCAGCAGCGGAGCTGGGGCTGAAGCTTTCTTT

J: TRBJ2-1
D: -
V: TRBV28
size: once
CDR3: CASTPPRGREQFF
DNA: TGTGCCAGCACCCCCCCAAGGGGGAGGGAGCAGTTCTTC

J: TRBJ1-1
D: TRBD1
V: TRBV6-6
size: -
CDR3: CASSQTGDTEAFF
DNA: TGTGCCAGCAGCCAAACAGGGGACACTGAAGCTTTCTTT

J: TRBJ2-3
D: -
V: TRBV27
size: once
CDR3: CASSLSGTVLLAQYF
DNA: TGTGCCAGCAGTCTTTCGGGGACCGTATTATTAGCGCAGTATTTT

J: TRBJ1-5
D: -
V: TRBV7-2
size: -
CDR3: CASSLGGDPNQPQHF
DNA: TGTGCCAGCAGCTTAGGGGGGGACCCGAATCAGCCCCAGCATTTT

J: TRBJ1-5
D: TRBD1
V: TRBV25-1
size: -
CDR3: CASSAAGGSNQPQHF
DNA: TGTGCCAGCAGTGCCGCAGGGGGTAGCAATCAGCCCCAGCATTTT

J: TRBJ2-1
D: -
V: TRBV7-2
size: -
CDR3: CASNNGAAALYNEQFF
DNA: TGTGCCAGCAATAACGGGGCGGCGGCTCTCTACAATGAGCAGTTCTTC

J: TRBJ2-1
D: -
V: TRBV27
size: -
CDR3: CASTPGGWYEQFF
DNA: TGTGCCAGCACCCCCGGCGGGTGGTATGAGCAGTTCTTC

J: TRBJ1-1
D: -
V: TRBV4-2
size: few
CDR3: CASSSLSRNTEAFF
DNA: TGTGCCAGCAGCTCCCTTAGTAGGAACACTGAAGCTTTCTTT

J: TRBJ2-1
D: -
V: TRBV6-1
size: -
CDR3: CASSEGALEQFF
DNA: TGTGCCAGCAGTGAAGGGGCTCTTGAGCAGTTCTTC

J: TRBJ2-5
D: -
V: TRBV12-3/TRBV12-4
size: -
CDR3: CASSQRVQETQYF
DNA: TGTGCCAGCAGTCAGAGAGTACAAGAGACCCAGTACTTC

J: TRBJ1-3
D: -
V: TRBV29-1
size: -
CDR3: CSVERWTVSGNTIYF
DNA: TGCAGCGTCGAACGTTGGACAGTCTCTGGAAACACCATATATTTT

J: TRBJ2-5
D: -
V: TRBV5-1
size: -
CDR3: CASSGQETQYF
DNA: TGCGCCAGCAGCGGCCAAGAGACCCAGTACTTC

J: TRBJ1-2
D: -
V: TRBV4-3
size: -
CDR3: CASSQDLRGKGYGYTF
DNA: TGCGCCAGCAGCCAAGATCTACGGGGGAAGGGCTATGGCTACACCTTC